This T cell receptor (beta chain) was recovered during a study of control samples from healthy donors and cancer patients (TCRdb year 2020). In this sample, this clone turned up once. The specificity of this receptor is unknown. Base qualities are not recorded, but no much larger clone differs from it by a single base. Receptors were amplified or captured by the immunoSEQ multiplex PCR assay. TCRdb holds this immuneACCESS table with in-frame rearrangements only. Some clones are missing; in checked studies, unresolved V genes explain under half, and the rest has no known cause. The sample has roughly 120,000 clones on record, roughly 90% of them singletons. The top ten constitute about two fifths of the sample. The CDR3 holds 14 amino acids from the cysteine to the phenylalanine. CDR3 DNA only is kept here, 42 bases in frame from base 1. CDR1 and CDR2 are read off the germline V gene (reference sequence) as MNHEY and SMNVEV. Trimming removed 2 bases from V and 11 bases from J; the gene matches leave 8 bases unexplained.

The material sequenced was blood. The V gene is TRBV27 and the J gene is TRBJ1-1, and 10 junctional nucleotides match TRBD1. The source is a middle-aged man in good health. The DNA sequence is as follows: TGTGCCAGCAGTTTAAACTGGGGGACAGGGGAGGCTTTCTTT. Its protein reads: CASSLNWGTGEAFF.